One and the same sample provided the 10 T cell receptor beta chains below, sequenced in a study of blood T cell repertoires in COVID-19. Some clones are missing from TCRdb's copy, which holds only in-frame ones; the method was immunoSEQ multiplex PCR. Of 200,000 or so clones listed, 80% to 90% are singletons. Sequenced material: peripheral blood. These receptor sequences come from a woman over 75 with acute or convalescent COVID-19.

This clone was found a few times. The rearrangement uses TRBV9 and TRBJ2-2; D possibly corresponds to TRBD1 (6 bases). This CDR3 has 14 amino acids. CDR1 and CDR2 from the germline V gene are SGDLS and YYNGEE. V was trimmed by 3 bases and J by 6 bases, leaving 12 bases between them. The CDR3 reads CASSAPTGAGELFF. The DNA for the CDR3 is TGTGCCAGCAGCGCGCCGACAGGAGCCGGGGAGCTGTTTTTT.

This clone appeared a single time. This chain links TRBV6-5 with TRBJ1-6, with TRBD1 matching over 9 bases. This CDR3 comprises 14 residues. Germline CDR1 and CDR2: MNHEY and SVGAGI. Unmatched junction bases numbered 6, after V lost 7 bases and J lost 8 bases. CDR3 residues: CASIGTGFDSPLHF. The CDR3 bases are TGTGCCAGCATTGGGACAGGGTTCGATTCACCCCTCCACTTT.

This chain joins TRBV28 and TRBJ2-7; 8 nucleotides match TRBD1. V was pared by 2 bases and J by 0 bases, with 6 bases of the junction left unmatched. The CDR3 contains 16 residues. Germline-derived CDR1 and CDR2 are MDHEN and SYDVKM. CDR3 amino acids: CASSLADRGPSYEQYF. The CDR3, as DNA: TGTGCCAGCAGTTTAGCCGACAGGGGCCCCTCCTACGAGCAGTACTTC.

V is TRBV6-5 and J is TRBJ2-7; 9 bases are shared with TRBD1. The trim removed 4 bases at V and 6 bases at J, leaving 13 bases unmatched. Germline CDR1 MNHEY, CDR2 SVGAGI. This CDR3 spans 16 amino acids. This CDR3 reads CASSWGPGTGTVEQYF. In nucleotides, the CDR3 is TGTGCCAGCAGTTGGGGACCCGGGACAGGGACTGTCGAGCAGTACTTC.

The chain has TRBV19 and TRBJ1-2; the match to TRBD1 covers 8 bases. The trim removed 6 bases at V and 2 bases at J, leaving 2 bases unmatched. Germline lookup yields CDR1 LNHDA and CDR2 SQIVND (reference sequence). CDR3 length equals 13 residues. CDR3 loop: CASRRTGNYGYTF. The CDR3 nucleotides are TGTGCCAGTAGGAGGACAGGGAACTATGGCTACACCTTC.

The chain recombines TRBV9 with TRBJ2-5; TRBD2 matches 10 bases. The CDR3 runs 15 residues. CDR1 is SGDLS and CDR2 is YYNGEE in the germline V gene. The ends lost 4 bases at V and 5 bases at J; junction bases unmatched: 8. The CDR3 sequence is CASSFSAGGSETQYF. The CDR3 DNA is TGTGCCAGCAGCTTCTCAGCGGGGGGGAGCGAGACCCAGTACTTC.

The chain's CDR3 is CASKGLAGVDSYNEQFF. CDR3 coding DNA: TGCGCCAGCAAGGGACTAGCGGGGGTCGACTCCTACAATGAGCAGTTCTTC. This chain links TRBV5-1 with TRBJ2-1, with TRBD2 matching 14 bases. Germline trimming cut 6 bases from V and 0 bases from J; bases unmatched to any gene: 5. CDR3 length: 17 residues. In germline, CDR1 is SGHRS, CDR2 YFSETQ.

This clone has a single count. V gene TRBV14 combines with J gene TRBJ1-1; the match to TRBD1 covers 7 bases. Per the germline V gene, CDR1 is SGHDN and CDR2 is FVKESK. The CDR3 has 12 amino acids. The junction had 1 base not matched to a gene; V was cut back by 0 bases and J by 9 bases. The CDR3 spells CASSQEGGKAFF. The CDR3 coding sequence is TGTGCCAGCAGCCAAGAAGGGGGCAAAGCTTTCTTT.

The chain links TRBV13 to TRBJ2-3, with a tentative D call TRBD2 (6 bases). CDR1 is PRHDT, CDR2 FYEKMQ, per germline (reference sequence). The CDR3 sequence is 17 residues long. V was cut by 5 bases and J by 1 base, with 19 bases left in between. The CDR3 DNA sequence: TGTGCCAGCAGCAGAGACCGGGGCCAGCGGGGCACAGATACGCAGTATTTT. Protein product: CASSRDRGQRGTDTQYF.

This clone appeared once. The CDR3 region has the DNA TGTGCCAGCACCGTGGACTGGTCCTACGAGCAGTACTTC. Translating it yields CASTVDWSYEQYF. This chain links TRBV6-6 with TRBJ2-7, with D tentatively TRBD2 (5 bases). In germline, CDR1 is MNHNY, CDR2 SVGAGI (reference sequence). The CDR3 spans 13 residues. V was cut by 7 bases and J by 1 base, with 11 bases left in between.